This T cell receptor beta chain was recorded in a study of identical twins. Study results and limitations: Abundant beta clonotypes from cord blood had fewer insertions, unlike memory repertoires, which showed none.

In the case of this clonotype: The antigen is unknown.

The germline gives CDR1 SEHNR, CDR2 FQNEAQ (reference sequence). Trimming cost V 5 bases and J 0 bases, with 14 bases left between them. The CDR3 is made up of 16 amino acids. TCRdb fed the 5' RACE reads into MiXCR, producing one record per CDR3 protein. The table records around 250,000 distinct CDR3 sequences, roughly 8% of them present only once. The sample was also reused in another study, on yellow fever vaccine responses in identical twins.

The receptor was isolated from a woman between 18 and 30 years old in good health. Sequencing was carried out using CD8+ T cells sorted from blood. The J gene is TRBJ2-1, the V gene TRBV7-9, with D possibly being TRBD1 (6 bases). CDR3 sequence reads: CASSLRTESSYNEQFF. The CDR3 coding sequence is TGTGCCAGCAGCCTGAGGACAGAGAGCTCCTACAATGAGCAGTTCTTC.